This T cell receptor (beta chain) was identified during a study of T cells in Graves' hyperthyroidism and ophthalmopathy. Amplified TCR beta CDR3 regions came from RNA transcripts. During a first-round RT-PCR of the TCR CDR3, the HTBI primer set was used. TCRdb re-analysed the multiplex PCR reads in MiXCR, keeping a single row per CDR3 protein. The sample comprises roughly 530,000 distinct CDR3 sequences, 17% of which are singletons, and approximately 16% rests with the top ten. This clonotype was counted a few times. Its antigen is unidentified. Study-level results: Blood shared most expanded thyroid clonotypes above 0.001.

The V gene lost 2 bases and the J gene lost 0 bases, with 12 bases spanning the gap. CDR3 length equals 16 residues. Germline V CDR1 and CDR2: PRHDT, FYEKMQ (reference sequence). Each ophthalmopathy patient scored at least 3 on the Clinical Activity Score and at least 4 on NOSPECS grade, with duration under 3 months. Patients with uncontrolled infections, other autoimmune diseases, pregnancy or lactation were excluded. Sequenced sample: blood. The clonotype was recovered from a woman between 18 and 30 years old with Graves' ophthalmopathy. The chain joins TRBV13 to TRBJ2-3, with D possibly TRBD2 on 5 matching bases. The CDR3 region is CASSLLLAGSTDTQYF. As DNA, the CDR3 is TGTGCCAGCAGCTTACTCCTAGCAGGTAGCACAGATACGCAGTATTTT.